This TCR beta chain was found in a study of cytomegalovirus exposure and HLA in healthy donors. A multiplex PCR was run with 60 Vbeta primers and 13 Jbeta primers. This table comes from immunoSEQ multiplex PCR, and its TCRdb copy is limited to in-frame clones, with some not included. The table includes roughly 180,000 clones, roughly 85% detected once. This clonotype was sampled from a man in his late teens or twenties in good health and CMV-seropositive. Material for sequencing was PBMCs.

The CDR3 nucleotides read TGCGCCAGCAGCTCCGGACAGGGGGGTCCCGGGGAGCTGTTTTTT. It translates to CASSSGQGGPGELFF. The V gene is TRBV5-1, the J gene TRBJ2-2; 10 nucleotides match TRBD1. The V segment lost 3 bases and the J segment 6 bases; nucleotides outside the gene matches: 5. This CDR3 has 15 residues. Germline-derived CDR1 and CDR2 are SGHRS and YFSETQ.